This T cell receptor beta chain was sequenced in a study of T-cell memory formation after mild COVID-19. Study observations and caveats: Clones which contracted sat mainly in CM and EM if CD4+, and in EMRA if CD8+.

CDR1 and CDR2 from the germline V gene are MGHRA and YSYEKL. There are 15 residues in the CDR3. With 4 bases clipped from V and 0 bases from J, the junction kept 4 bases outside the gene matches. TCRdb recomputed calls from the 5' RACE reads with MiXCR, one row per CDR3 protein. This table holds 240,000 or so distinct CDR3 sequences, more than 8% found once. This clonotype was picked up a small number of times. Its target is unknown. The source of this sequence is a young man who had mild COVID-19 (a few samples of this study predate the infection). Cell type and time point are not known. Sequencing was carried out using PBMCs or a T cell subset sorted from them (not recorded which). The chain is built from TRBV4-1 and TRBJ1-1; 8 positions agree with TRBD1. CDR3 nucleotides: TGCGCCAGCAGCCGAGGACAGGGCATGAACACTGAAGCTTTCTTT. The encoded protein is CASSRGQGMNTEAFF.